The 8 T cell receptor beta chains in this list originate from one sample, sequenced in a study of blood T cell repertoires in COVID-19. The repertoire was sequenced with immunoSEQ multiplex PCR; TCRdb's copy has only in-frame clones and lacks some. The sample holds about 150,000 clones, roughly 72% seen once. Sequencing was performed on peripheral blood. Every receptor here comes from a woman older than 75 with acute or convalescent COVID-19.

The chain recombines TRBV18 with TRBJ1-2; 9 bases align to TRBD1. V was clipped by 3 bases and J by 1 base; unmatched bases: 6. Germline CDR1 and CDR2: KGHSH and LQKENI. This CDR3 is 16 amino acids long. The chain's CDR3 is CASSPENRGRNYGYTF. Written as DNA, the CDR3 is TGTGCCAGCTCACCCGAAAACAGGGGGCGTAACTATGGCTACACCTTC.

CDR3 sequence (DNA): TGTGCCAGCAGTTCCCTAGACTACTATGGCTACACCTTC. Its translation: CASSSLDYYGYTF. The genes are TRBV27 and TRBJ1-2; D remains ambiguous. V lost 4 bases, J lost 3 bases, and 9 bases lay in between. The CDR3 extends over 13 amino acids. CDR1 and CDR2 from the germline V gene are MNHEY and SMNVEV (reference sequence).

This chain connects TRBV6-5 to TRBJ2-2; D gene unclear. The CDR3 length is 14 residues. Germline V gives CDR1 MNHEY, CDR2 SVGAGI. The V end lost 3 bases, the J end lost 8 bases, and 13 bases lay between the germline ends. The CDR3 protein is CASSYMYMSGELFF. CDR3 DNA sequence: TGTGCCAGCAGTTATATGTACATGTCGGGGGAGCTGTTTTTT.

The chain combines TRBV3-1 (or the pseudogene TRBV3-2) with TRBJ1-1; the D is unclear. The CDR3 has 14 amino acids. Looked up from germline, CDR1 is LGHDT and CDR2 is YNNKEL (reference sequence). V was cut by 1 base and J by 0 bases, with 6 bases left in between. The CDR3 DNA follows: TGTGCCAGCAGCCAAGTGAACATGAACACTGAAGCTTTCTTT. Encoded protein: CASSQVNMNTEAFF.

The genes are TRBV30 and TRBJ2-7, with TRBD1 matching 8 bases. There are 14 residues in the CDR3. V was clipped by 2 bases and J by 2 bases; unmatched bases: 5. Germline CDR1 is GTSNPN and CDR2 is SVGIG (reference sequence). The CDR3 region is CAWSPTGQAYEQYF. For the CDR3, the DNA is TGTGCCTGGAGTCCTACGGGACAGGCCTACGAGCAGTACTTC.

The CDR3 bases are TGTGCCAGCAGCTTAGGTCACAGCTCCTACGAGCAGTACTTC. This codes for CASSLGHSSYEQYF. V is TRBV7-2 and J is TRBJ2-7; D uncertain. Germline-derived CDR1 and CDR2 are SGHTA and FQGNSA. The V end lost 1 base, the J end lost 0 bases, and 7 bases lay between the germline ends. The CDR3 covers 14 residues.

The chain employs TRBV11-1 and TRBJ2-7; 8 positions agree with TRBD1. Germline CDR1 is SGHAT and CDR2 is FQDESV (reference sequence). This CDR3 is 15 amino acids long. Trimming cost V 7 bases and J 5 bases; bases outside gene matches: 13. The CDR3 DNA follows: TGTGCCAGCACCTCCATACAGGGGGTGTCCGACGAGCAGTACTTC. The encoded protein is CASTSIQGVSDEQYF.

The chain links TRBV6-6 to TRBJ1-1, with 8 bases that match TRBD1. Germline CDR1 is MNHNY and CDR2 is SVGAGI (reference sequence). The CDR3 consists of 14 residues. Trimming cost V 8 bases and J 1 base; bases outside gene matches: 6. The CDR3 region has the DNA TGTGCCAGCCGCCGGGGACAGGAGAACACTGAAGCTTTCTTT. Translation: CASRRGQENTEAFF.